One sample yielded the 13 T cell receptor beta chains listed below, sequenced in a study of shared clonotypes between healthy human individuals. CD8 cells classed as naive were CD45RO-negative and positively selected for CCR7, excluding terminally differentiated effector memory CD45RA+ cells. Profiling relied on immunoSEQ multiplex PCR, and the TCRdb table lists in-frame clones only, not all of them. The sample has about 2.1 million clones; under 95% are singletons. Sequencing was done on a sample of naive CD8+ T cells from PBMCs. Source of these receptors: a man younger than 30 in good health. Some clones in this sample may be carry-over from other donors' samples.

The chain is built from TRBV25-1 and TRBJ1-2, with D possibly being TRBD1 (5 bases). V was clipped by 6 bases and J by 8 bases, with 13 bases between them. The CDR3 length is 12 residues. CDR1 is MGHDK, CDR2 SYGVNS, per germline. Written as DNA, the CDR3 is TGTGCCAGCAGCCCCGGGGGGTGGGGCTACACCTTC. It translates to CASSPGGWGYTF.

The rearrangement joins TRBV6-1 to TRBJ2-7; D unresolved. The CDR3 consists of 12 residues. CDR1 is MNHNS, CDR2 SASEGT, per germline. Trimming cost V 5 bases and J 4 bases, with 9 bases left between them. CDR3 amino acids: CASSLGSYEQYF. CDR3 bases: TGTGCCAGCAGTCTTGGGTCTTACGAGCAGTACTTC.

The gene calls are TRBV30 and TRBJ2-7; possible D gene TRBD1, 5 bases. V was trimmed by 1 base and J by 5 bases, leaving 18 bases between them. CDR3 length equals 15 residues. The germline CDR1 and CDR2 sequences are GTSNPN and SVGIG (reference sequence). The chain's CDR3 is CAWSAPERGYHEQYF. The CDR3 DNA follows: TGTGCCTGGAGTGCCCCCGAAAGGGGATACCACGAGCAGTACTTC.

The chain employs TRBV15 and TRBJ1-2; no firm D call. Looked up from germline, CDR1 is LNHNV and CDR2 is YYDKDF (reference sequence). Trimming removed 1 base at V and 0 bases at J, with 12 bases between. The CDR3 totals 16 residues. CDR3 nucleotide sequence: TGTGCCACCAGCAGAGCCAGCGTTTGTACTAACTATGGCTACACCTTC. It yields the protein CATSRASVCTNYGYTF.

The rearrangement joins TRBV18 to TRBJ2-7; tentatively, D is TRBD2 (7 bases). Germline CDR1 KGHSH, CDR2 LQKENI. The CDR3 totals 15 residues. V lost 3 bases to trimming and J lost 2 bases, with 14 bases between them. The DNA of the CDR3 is TGTGCCAGCTCACCCGGCGGCGGGGGCGCCTACGAGCAGTACTTC. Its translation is CASSPGGGGAYEQYF.

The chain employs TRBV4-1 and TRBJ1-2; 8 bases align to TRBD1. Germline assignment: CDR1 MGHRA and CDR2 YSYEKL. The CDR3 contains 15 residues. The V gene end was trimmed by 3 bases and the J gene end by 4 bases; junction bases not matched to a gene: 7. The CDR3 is CASSQKTGAGYGYTF. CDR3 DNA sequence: TGCGCCAGCAGCCAGAAGACAGGGGCAGGCTATGGCTACACCTTC.

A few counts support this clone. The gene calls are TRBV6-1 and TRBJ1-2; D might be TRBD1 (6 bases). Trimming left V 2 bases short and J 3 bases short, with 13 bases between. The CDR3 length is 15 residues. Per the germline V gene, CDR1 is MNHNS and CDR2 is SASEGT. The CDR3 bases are TGTGCCAGCAGTGAACGTGGGGGCGAGGACTATGGCTACACCTTC. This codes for CASSERGGEDYGYTF.

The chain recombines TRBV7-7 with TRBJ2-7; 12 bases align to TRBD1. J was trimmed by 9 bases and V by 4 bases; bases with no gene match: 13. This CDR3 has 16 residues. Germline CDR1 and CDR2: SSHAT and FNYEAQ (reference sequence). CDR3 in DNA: TGTGCCAGCAGCTCGAGGGACCGGGACAGGGGGCGTGGGCAGTACTTC. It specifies CASSSRDRDRGRGQYF.

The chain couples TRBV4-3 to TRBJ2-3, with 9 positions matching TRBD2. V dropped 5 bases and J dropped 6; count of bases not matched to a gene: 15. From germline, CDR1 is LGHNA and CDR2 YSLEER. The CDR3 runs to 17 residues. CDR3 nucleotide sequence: TGCGCCAGCAGCGCCAATCCCCCAGCGGGAGGCTTCGATACGCAGTATTTT. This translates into CASSANPPAGGFDTQYF.

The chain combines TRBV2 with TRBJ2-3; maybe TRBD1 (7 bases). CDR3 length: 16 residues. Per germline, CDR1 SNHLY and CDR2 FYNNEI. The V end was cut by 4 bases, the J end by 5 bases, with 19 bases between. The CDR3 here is CASSATPGGYGDTQYF. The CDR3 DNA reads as TGTGCCAGCAGTGCCACACCAGGGGGGTATGGAGATACGCAGTATTTT.

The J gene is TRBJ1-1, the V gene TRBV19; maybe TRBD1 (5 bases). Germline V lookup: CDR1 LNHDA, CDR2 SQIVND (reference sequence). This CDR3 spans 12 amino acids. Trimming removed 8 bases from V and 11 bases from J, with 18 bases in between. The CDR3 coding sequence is TGTGCCAGTTCTTCAGGGTCGAGCGCGGCTTTCTTT. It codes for CASSSGSSAAFF. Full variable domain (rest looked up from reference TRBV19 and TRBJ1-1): DGGITQSPKYLFRKEGQNVTLSCEQNLNHDAMYWYRQDPGQGLRLIYYSQIVNDFQKGDIAEGYSVSREKKESFPLTVTSAQKNPTAFYLCASSSGSSAAFFGQGTRLTVV.

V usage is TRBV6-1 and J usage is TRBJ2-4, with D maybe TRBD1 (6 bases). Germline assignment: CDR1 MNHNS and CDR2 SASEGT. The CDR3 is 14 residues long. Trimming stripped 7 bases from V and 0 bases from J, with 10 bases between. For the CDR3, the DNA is TGTGCCAGCATCCAGGGGATAGCCAAAAACATTCAGTACTTC. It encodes CASIQGIAKNIQYF.

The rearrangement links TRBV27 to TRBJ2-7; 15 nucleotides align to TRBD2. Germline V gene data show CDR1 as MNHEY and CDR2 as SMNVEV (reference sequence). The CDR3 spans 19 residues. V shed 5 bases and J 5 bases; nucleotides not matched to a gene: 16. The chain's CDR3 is CASSPKQGGLAGGNDEQYF. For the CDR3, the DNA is TGTGCCAGCAGTCCCAAACAGGGAGGACTAGCGGGAGGGAACGACGAGCAGTACTTC.